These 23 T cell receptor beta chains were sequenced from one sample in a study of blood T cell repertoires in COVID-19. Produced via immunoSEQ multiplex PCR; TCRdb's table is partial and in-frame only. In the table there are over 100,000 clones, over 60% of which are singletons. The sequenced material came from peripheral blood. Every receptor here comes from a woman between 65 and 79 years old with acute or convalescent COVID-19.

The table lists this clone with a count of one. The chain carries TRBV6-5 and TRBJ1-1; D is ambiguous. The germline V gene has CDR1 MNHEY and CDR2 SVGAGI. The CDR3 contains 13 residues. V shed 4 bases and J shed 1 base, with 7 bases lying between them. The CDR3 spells CASSWYKNTEAFF. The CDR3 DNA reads TGTGCCAGCAGTTGGTACAAGAACACTGAAGCTTTCTTT.

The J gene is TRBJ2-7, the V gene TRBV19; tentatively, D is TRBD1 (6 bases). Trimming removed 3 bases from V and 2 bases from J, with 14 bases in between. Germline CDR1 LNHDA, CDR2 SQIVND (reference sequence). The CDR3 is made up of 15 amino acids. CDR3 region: CASSMDSKGAYEQYF. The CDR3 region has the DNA TGTGCCAGTAGTATGGACAGCAAGGGCGCCTACGAGCAGTACTTC.

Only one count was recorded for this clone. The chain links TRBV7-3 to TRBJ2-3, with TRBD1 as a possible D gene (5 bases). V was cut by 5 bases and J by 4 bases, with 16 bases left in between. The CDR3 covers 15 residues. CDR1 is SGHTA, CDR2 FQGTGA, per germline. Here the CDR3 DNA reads TGTGCCAGCAGCGATCAGGGCGGCTGGGCAGATACGCAGTATTTT. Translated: CASSDQGGWADTQYF.

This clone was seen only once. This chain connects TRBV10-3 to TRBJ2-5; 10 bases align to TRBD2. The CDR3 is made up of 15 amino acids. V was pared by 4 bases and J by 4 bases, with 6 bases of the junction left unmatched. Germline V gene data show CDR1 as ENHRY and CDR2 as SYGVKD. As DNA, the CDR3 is TGTGCCATCAGTGGAACTAGCGGGAAATTAGAGACCCAGTACTTC. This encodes CAISGTSGKLETQYF.

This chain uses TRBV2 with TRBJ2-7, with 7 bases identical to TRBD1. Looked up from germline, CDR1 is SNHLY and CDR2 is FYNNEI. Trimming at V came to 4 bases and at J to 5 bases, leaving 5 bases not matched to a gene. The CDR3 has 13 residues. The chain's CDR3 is CASSADRDDEQYF. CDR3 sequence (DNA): TGTGCCAGCAGTGCAGACAGGGACGACGAGCAGTACTTC.

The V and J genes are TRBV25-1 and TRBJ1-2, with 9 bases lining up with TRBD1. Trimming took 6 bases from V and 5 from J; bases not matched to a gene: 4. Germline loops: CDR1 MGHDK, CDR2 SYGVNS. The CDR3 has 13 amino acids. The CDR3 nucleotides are TGTGCCAGCAGCAAGGGACAGGGTTATGGCTACACCTTC. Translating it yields CASSKGQGYGYTF.

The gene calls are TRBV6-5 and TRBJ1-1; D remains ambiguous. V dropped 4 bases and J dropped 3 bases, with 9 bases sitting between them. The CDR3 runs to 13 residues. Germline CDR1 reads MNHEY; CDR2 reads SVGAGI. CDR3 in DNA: TGTGCCAGCAGTTTTTGGGCTGACACTGAAGCTTTCTTT. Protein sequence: CASSFWADTEAFF.

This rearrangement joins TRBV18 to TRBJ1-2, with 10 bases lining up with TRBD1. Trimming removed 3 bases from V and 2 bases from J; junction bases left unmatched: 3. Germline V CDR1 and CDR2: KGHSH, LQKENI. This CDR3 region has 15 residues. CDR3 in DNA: TGTGCCAGCTCACCGGGACAGGGGTTGAACTATGGCTACACCTTC. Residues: CASSPGQGLNYGYTF. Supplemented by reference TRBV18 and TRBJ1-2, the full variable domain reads NAGVMQNPRHLVRRRGQEARLRCSPMKGHSHVYWYRQLPEEGLKFMVYLQKENIIDESGMPKERFSAEFPKEGPSILRIQQVVRGDSAAYFCASSPGQGLNYGYTFGSGTRLTVV.

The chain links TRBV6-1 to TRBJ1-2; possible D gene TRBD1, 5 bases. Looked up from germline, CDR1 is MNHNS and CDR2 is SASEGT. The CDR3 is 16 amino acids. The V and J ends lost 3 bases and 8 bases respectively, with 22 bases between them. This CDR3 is CASSDHASRGSNGYTF. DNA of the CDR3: TGTGCCAGCAGTGACCACGCCTCACGGGGGAGTAACGGCTACACCTTC.

In DNA form, the CDR3 reads TGCGCCAGCAAGACTAGCGGGAGCTCCTACAATGAGCAGTTCTTC. It is translated as CASKTSGSSYNEQFF. V and J are TRBV5-1 and TRBJ2-1; 12 bases align to TRBD2. Per the germline V gene, CDR1 is SGHRS and CDR2 is YFSETQ. The CDR3 extends over 15 amino acids. V shed 6 bases and J 0 bases; nucleotides not matched to a gene: 1.

The CDR3 region has the DNA TGTGCCAGCAGTGACGTTAGCGGGGGAGGCTACAATGAGCAGTTCTTC. Amino acid sequence: CASSDVSGGGYNEQFF. The chain carries TRBV6-4 and TRBJ2-1; TRBD2 matches at 9 bases. This CDR3 has 16 residues. The germline CDR1 and CDR2 sequences are MRHNA and SNTAGT. The junction had 5 bases not matched to a gene; V was cut back by 2 bases and J by 3 bases.

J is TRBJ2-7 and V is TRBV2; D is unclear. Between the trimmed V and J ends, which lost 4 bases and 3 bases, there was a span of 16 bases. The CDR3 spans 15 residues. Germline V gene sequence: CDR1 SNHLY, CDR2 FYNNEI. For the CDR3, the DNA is TGTGCCAGCAGTGGACTCCTTCTCGAATACTACGAGCAGTACTTC. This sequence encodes CASSGLLLEYYEQYF.

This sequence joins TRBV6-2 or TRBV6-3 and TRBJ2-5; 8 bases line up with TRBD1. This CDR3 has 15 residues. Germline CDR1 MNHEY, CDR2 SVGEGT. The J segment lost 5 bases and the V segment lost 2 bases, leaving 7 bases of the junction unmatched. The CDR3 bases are TGTGCCAGCAGTTACCGGCCAGGGGGCCTTGAGACCCAGTACTTC. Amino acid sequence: CASSYRPGGLETQYF.

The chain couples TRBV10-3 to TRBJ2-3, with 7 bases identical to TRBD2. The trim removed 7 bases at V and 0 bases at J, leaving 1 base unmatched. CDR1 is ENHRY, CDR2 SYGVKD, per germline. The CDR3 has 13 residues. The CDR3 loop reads CAIMGLSTDTQYF. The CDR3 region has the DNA TGTGCCATCATGGGACTAAGCACAGATACGCAGTATTTT.

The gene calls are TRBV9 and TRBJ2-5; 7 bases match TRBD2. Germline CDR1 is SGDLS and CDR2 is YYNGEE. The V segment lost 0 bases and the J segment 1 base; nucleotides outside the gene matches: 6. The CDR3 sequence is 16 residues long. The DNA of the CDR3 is TGTGCCAGCAGCGTAGAGGACGGGGGGATCCAAGAGACCCAGTACTTC. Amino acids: CASSVEDGGIQETQYF. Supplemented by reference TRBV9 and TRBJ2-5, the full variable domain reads DSGVTQTPKHLITATGQRVTLRCSPRSGDLSVYWYQQSLDQGLQFLIQYYNGEERAKGNILERFSAQQFPDLHSELNLSSLELGDSALYFCASSVEDGGIQETQYFGPGTRLLVL.

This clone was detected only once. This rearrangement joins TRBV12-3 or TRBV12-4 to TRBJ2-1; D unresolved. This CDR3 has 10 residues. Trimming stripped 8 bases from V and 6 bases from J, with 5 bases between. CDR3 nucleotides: TGTGCCAGCGGCACCAATGAGCAGTTCTTC. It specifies CASGTNEQFF.

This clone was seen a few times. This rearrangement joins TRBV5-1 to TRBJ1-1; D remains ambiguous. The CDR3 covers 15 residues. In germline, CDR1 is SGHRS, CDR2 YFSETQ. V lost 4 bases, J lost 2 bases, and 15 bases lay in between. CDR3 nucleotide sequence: TGCGCCAGCAGCCCAGTTTCAGGTATCAACACTGAAGCTTTCTTT. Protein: CASSPVSGINTEAFF.

Here the CDR3 reads CASSLSWGGKNKMNTEAFF. The CDR3 DNA follows: TGTGCCAGCAGCTTATCTTGGGGAGGGAAGAATAAAATGAACACTGAAGCTTTCTTT. This sequence joins TRBV7-6 and TRBJ1-1; D gene uncertain. Germline CDR1 reads SGHVS; CDR2 reads FNYEAQ. V lost 2 bases, J lost 0 bases, and 22 bases lay in between. This CDR3 region has 19 residues. The full variable domain, completed using reference TRBV7-6 and TRBJ1-1, is GAGVSQSPRYKVTKRGQDVALRCDPISGHVSLYWYRQALGQGPEFLTYFNYEAQQDKSGLPNDRFSAERPEGSISTLTIQRTEQRDSAMYRCASSLSWGGKNKMNTEAFFGQGTRLTVV.

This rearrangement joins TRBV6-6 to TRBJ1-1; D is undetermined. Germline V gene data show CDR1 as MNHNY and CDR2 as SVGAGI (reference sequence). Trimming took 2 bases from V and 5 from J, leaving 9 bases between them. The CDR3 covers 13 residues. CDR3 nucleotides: TGTGCCAGCAGTTACAACAGAGATACTGAAGCTTTCTTT. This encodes CASSYNRDTEAFF.

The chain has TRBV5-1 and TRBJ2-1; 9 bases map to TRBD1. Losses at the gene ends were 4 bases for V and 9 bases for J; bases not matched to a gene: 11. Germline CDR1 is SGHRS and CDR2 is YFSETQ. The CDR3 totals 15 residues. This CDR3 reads CASSHRGLDGGEQFF. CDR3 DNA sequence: TGCGCCAGCAGCCACAGGGGGCTGGACGGCGGTGAGCAGTTCTTC.

CDR3 bases: TGTGCCATCAGATCCGGGACTAGGGACTCTCGTGGCTACAATGAGCAGTTCTTC. Translating gives CAIRSGTRDSRGYNEQFF. The chain joins TRBV10-3 to TRBJ2-1, with 8 positions matching TRBD2. This CDR3 has 18 amino acids. CDR1 and CDR2 (germline): ENHRY, SYGVKD. The V segment lost 6 bases and the J segment 3 bases; nucleotides outside the gene matches: 16.

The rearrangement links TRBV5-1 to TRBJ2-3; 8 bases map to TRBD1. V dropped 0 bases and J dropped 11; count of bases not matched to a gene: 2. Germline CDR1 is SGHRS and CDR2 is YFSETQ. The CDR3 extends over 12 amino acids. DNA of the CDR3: TGCGCCAGCAGCTTGGGACAGGGGAAGCAGTATTTT. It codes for CASSLGQGKQYF.

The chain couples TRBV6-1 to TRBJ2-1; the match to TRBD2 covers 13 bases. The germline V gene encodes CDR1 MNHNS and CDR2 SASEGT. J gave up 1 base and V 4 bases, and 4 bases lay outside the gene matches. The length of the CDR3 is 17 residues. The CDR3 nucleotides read TGTGCCAGCAGTGCAGGGACTAGCGGGAAGTCCTACAATGAGCAGTTCTTC. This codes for CASSAGTSGKSYNEQFF.